The TCR beta chain under discussion was sequenced for a study of T cell repertoires in cytomegalovirus infection. This clonotype came up a few times. TCRdb called the reads again in MiXCR, with one record for every CDR3 protein. Among 170,000 or so distinct CDR3 sequences listed, under 15% were seen once. Sequencing used PBMCs. The source of this sequence is a human donor in good health (CMV status not recorded). Some clones in this sample may be carry-over from other donors' samples.

The CDR3 DNA follows: TGTGCCAGCAGCCGGGACAGTCTCTACGAGCAGTACTTC. Its translation is CASSRDSLYEQYF. The chain links TRBV14 to TRBJ2-7; 7 bases agree with TRBD1. The J segment lost 3 bases and the V segment lost 4 bases, leaving 3 bases of the junction unmatched. CDR1 and CDR2 (germline): SGHDN, FVKESK. The length of the CDR3 is 13 residues. Using reference TRBV14 and TRBJ2-7 for the parts outside the CDR3, the full variable domain is EAGVTQFPSHSVIEKGQTVTLRCDPISGHDNLYWYRRVMGKEIKFLLHFVKESKQDESGMPNNRFLAERTGGTYSTLKVQPAELEDSGVYFCASSRDSLYEQYFGPGTRLTVT.